What follows are 27 T cell receptor beta chains derived from one specimen sequenced in a study of cytomegalovirus exposure and HLA in healthy donors. TCRdb keeps only in-frame clones here, not all; method: immunoSEQ multiplex PCR. Altogether some 60,000 clones are present, just under 95% being singletons, with the ten largest covering about 4.3%. The material sequenced was PBMCs. These receptors came from a young man in good health and CMV-seropositive.

The CDR3 region is CASSQGSQGGETQYF. In DNA, the CDR3 is TGTGCCAGCAGCCAAGGGAGTCAGGGAGGAGAGACCCAGTACTTC. The genes are TRBV14 and TRBJ2-5, with D tentatively TRBD2 (6 bases). The ends were cut back, 1 base at V and 4 bases at J, with 13 bases in the middle. Per the germline V gene, CDR1 is SGHDN and CDR2 is FVKESK. The CDR3 runs to 15 residues.

This sequence joins TRBV6-5 and TRBJ2-1, with TRBD1 matching 7 bases. CDR3 length: 12 amino acids. The junction had 3 bases not matched to a gene; V was cut back by 6 bases and J by 7 bases. Germline assignment: CDR1 MNHEY and CDR2 SVGAGI. CDR3 protein: CASSTGVNEQFF. CDR3 in DNA: TGTGCCAGCAGCACAGGGGTAAATGAGCAGTTCTTC.

The CDR3 spells CAWSDWTGLETQYF. The CDR3 DNA reads as TGTGCCTGGTCCGACTGGACAGGGTTGGAGACCCAGTACTTC. The chain combines TRBV30 with TRBJ2-5; 8 positions match TRBD1. Germline V gives CDR1 GTSNPN, CDR2 SVGIG (reference sequence). The V and J ends lost 5 bases and 5 bases, in that order; junction bases with no gene match: 10. This CDR3 has 14 amino acids.

The chain combines TRBV6-6 with TRBJ2-2; the match to TRBD1 covers 7 bases. J gave up 4 bases and V 4 bases, and 6 bases lay outside the gene matches. Germline V gene lookup returns CDR1 MNHNY and CDR2 SVGAGI (reference sequence). There are 15 residues in the CDR3. The CDR3 loop reads CASSSRQGPTGELFF. The CDR3 nucleotides read TGTGCCAGCAGTTCCCGACAGGGTCCCACCGGGGAGCTGTTTTTT.

The chain is built from TRBV6-1 and TRBJ1-6; TRBD1 is a possible D gene (6 bases). The CDR3 is 20 residues long. Between the trimmed V and J ends, which lost 2 bases and 0 bases, there was a span of 20 bases. The germline gives CDR1 MNHNS, CDR2 SASEGT. The CDR3 nucleotides are TGTGCCAGCAGTGAACTGGAAGGGGTTCTAGGGGGCTCCTATAATTCACCCCTCCACTTT. Translated: CASSELEGVLGGSYNSPLHF.

The chain uses TRBV6-6 and TRBJ2-7; D perhaps matches TRBD1 (5 bases). The CDR3 contains 13 residues. Trimming left V 3 bases short and J 4 bases short, with 10 bases between. Germline V CDR1 and CDR2: MNHNY, SVGAGI (reference sequence). This CDR3 reads CASSYLQGYEQYF. DNA of the CDR3: TGTGCCAGCAGTTATCTCCAGGGTTACGAGCAGTACTTC.

This sequence joins TRBV10-3 and TRBJ2-7; D gene uncertain. Germline V lookup: CDR1 ENHRY, CDR2 SYGVKD. The CDR3 is 14 amino acids. Between the trimmed V and J ends, which lost 0 bases and 2 bases, there was a span of 8 bases. CDR3 in amino acids: CAISESPTAYEQYF. The CDR3 DNA reads TGTGCCATCAGTGAGTCTCCTACAGCCTACGAGCAGTACTTC.

The chain recombines TRBV9 with TRBJ2-7, with TRBD1 as a possible D gene (6 bases). V was trimmed by 8 bases and J by 3 bases, leaving 15 bases between them. The germline CDR1 and CDR2 sequences are SGDLS and YYNGEE. This CDR3 spans 13 amino acids. The CDR3 loop is CASSTDSFYEQYF. DNA for the CDR3: TGTGCCAGTAGCACGGACAGTTTCTACGAGCAGTACTTC.

This clone came up once. The rearrangement joins TRBV4-1 to TRBJ2-2, with 7 bases lining up with TRBD1. Germline V gene sequence: CDR1 MGHRA, CDR2 YSYEKL. V dropped 3 bases and J dropped 5; count of bases not matched to a gene: 0. The CDR3 is 13 amino acids. This CDR3 is CASSQTGTGELFF. The CDR3 DNA is TGCGCCAGCAGCCAGACAGGGACCGGGGAGCTGTTTTTT.

The chain employs TRBV5-5 and TRBJ1-4; tentative D call: TRBD1 (6 bases). The germline gives CDR1 SGHKS, CDR2 YYEKEE (reference sequence). Between the trimmed V and J ends, which lost 4 bases and 8 bases, there was a span of 21 bases. The CDR3 contains 16 residues. The CDR3 bases are TGTGCCAGCAGCCCCCTGGGGGGGGCCGGGCAAGAAAAACTGTTTTTT. This sequence encodes CASSPLGGAGQEKLFF.

This clone turned up a few times. This chain joins TRBV10-1 and TRBJ1-2; 11 bases fit TRBD1. Germline V CDR1 and CDR2: WNHNN, SYGVQD (reference sequence). The CDR3 consists of 14 residues. The V and J ends lost 7 bases and 8 bases, in that order; junction bases with no gene match: 9. The CDR3 reads CASTGQGAQGGYTF. CDR3 DNA sequence: TGCGCCAGCACAGGACAGGGGGCGCAGGGGGGCTACACCTTC.

The chain recombines TRBV27 with TRBJ1-2, with 8 bases fitting TRBD1. Trimming at V came to 8 bases and at J to 0 bases, leaving 5 bases not matched to a gene. The CDR3 loop spans 14 amino acids. Germline-derived CDR1 and CDR2 are MNHEY and SMNVEV (reference sequence). CDR3 loop: CASAWDRSNYGYTF. CDR3 in DNA: TGTGCCAGCGCATGGGACAGGTCTAACTATGGCTACACCTTC.

The rearrangement joins TRBV28 to TRBJ2-1; D is perhaps TRBD2 (5 bases). The CDR3 consists of 13 residues. V was pared by 3 bases and J by 5 bases, with 8 bases between. The V gene's germline CDR1 is MDHEN and CDR2 SYDVKM. The CDR3 region is CASSFRGHNEQFF. The CDR3 DNA reads as TGTGCCAGCAGTTTTAGAGGGCACAATGAGCAGTTCTTC.

The chain employs TRBV4-1 and TRBJ2-1, with 8 bases identical to TRBD2. Looked up from germline, CDR1 is MGHRA and CDR2 is YSYEKL. The V segment lost 0 bases and the J segment 5 bases; nucleotides outside the gene matches: 6. CDR3 length equals 16 residues. CDR3 nucleotides: TGCGCCAGCAGCCAAGACCTAGCGGGCCACAACAATGAGCAGTTCTTC. Protein: CASSQDLAGHNNEQFF.

The genes are TRBV5-5 and TRBJ2-5; the match to TRBD2 covers 8 bases. The germline V gene has CDR1 SGHKS and CDR2 YYEKEE (reference sequence). This CDR3 contains 14 residues. J was trimmed by 5 bases and V by 4 bases; bases with no gene match: 7. The CDR3 DNA reads TGTGCCAGCAGCCCGGGAGGGGCCGGGGAGACCCAGTACTTC. Protein product: CASSPGGAGETQYF.

Points on this clone: Other DNA sequences in this specimen translate into the identical CDR3. The CDR3 loop reads CASSLARNTEAFF. CDR3 nucleotides: TGTGCCAGCAGCTTAGCTCGGAACACTGAAGCTTTCTTT. The chain carries TRBV7-2 and TRBJ1-1; unclear D gene. Trimming took off 0 bases at V and 1 base at J, with 3 bases between the two ends. Germline assignment: CDR1 SGHTA and CDR2 FQGNSA. This CDR3 is 13 amino acids long.

V gene TRBV28 combines with J gene TRBJ2-7; 8 nucleotides line up with TRBD2. Germline CDR1 is MDHEN and CDR2 is SYDVKM. V trimming: 5 bases; J trimming: 4 bases; junction bases outside the gene matches: 7. The CDR3 contains 14 residues. Here the CDR3 reads CASSPSGRSYEQYF. Written as DNA, the CDR3 is TGTGCCAGCAGTCCCAGCGGGAGAAGTTACGAGCAGTACTTC.

The chain joins TRBV5-6 to TRBJ2-1; TRBD2 agrees at 11 bases. Germline lookup yields CDR1 SGHDT and CDR2 YYEEEE. This CDR3 has 17 residues. Unmatched junction bases numbered 6, after V lost 3 bases and J lost 1 base. The CDR3 reads CASSYRLAGPSYNEQFF. The CDR3 nucleotides read TGTGCCAGCAGCTACAGACTAGCGGGACCGTCCTACAATGAGCAGTTCTTC. Drawing the rest from reference TRBV5-6 and TRBJ2-1, the complete variable domain is DAGVTQSPTHLIKTRGQQVTLRCSPKSGHDTVSWYQQALGQGPQFIFQYYEEEERQRGNFPDRFSGHQFPNYSSELNVNALLLGDSALYLCASSYRLAGPSYNEQFFGPGTRLTVL.

The chain has TRBV5-6 and TRBJ2-7, with 7 bases aligning to TRBD2. This CDR3 contains 14 residues. Germline assignment: CDR1 SGHDT and CDR2 YYEEEE. The junction had 5 bases not matched to a gene; V was cut back by 3 bases and J by 2 bases. CDR3: CASSSSGTTYEQYF. The CDR3 nucleotides are TGTGCCAGCAGCTCCTCTGGGACTACCTACGAGCAGTACTTC.

The chain links TRBV6-5 to TRBJ1-5; D not resolved. Trimming removed 0 bases from V and 1 base from J, with 7 bases in between. From germline, CDR1 is MNHEY and CDR2 SVGAGI. The CDR3 has 15 residues. The chain's CDR3 is CASSYSRVSNQPQHF. CDR3 in DNA: TGTGCCAGCAGTTACTCGCGGGTGAGCAATCAGCCCCAGCATTTT.

This clone was recorded once. The chain is built from TRBV7-3 and TRBJ2-1; TRBD1 aligns across 8 bases. The length of the CDR3 is 14 residues. V gave up 2 bases and J gave up 5 bases; unmatched junction bases: 2. From germline, CDR1 is SGHTA and CDR2 FQGTGA. The CDR3 loop reads CASSLGQGNNEQFF. In DNA, the CDR3 is TGTGCCAGCAGCTTAGGACAGGGTAACAATGAGCAGTTCTTC.

The chain employs TRBV30 and TRBJ2-7, with D perhaps TRBD2 (7 bases). Trimming pared 2 bases from V and 6 bases from J, leaving 17 bases between. The CDR3 has 14 amino acids. Germline V gives CDR1 GTSNPN, CDR2 SVGIG (reference sequence). CDR3 amino acids: CAWSRGGGSSEQYF. CDR3 nucleotide sequence: TGTGCCTGGAGTAGAGGCGGGGGCTCTAGCGAGCAGTACTTC.

Here the CDR3 reads CAISDRPEATNEKLFF. The CDR3 DNA reads as TGTGCCATCAGTGATCGTCCCGAGGCAACTAATGAAAAACTGTTTTTT. J is TRBJ1-4 and V is TRBV10-3; D is ambiguous. CDR1 is ENHRY, CDR2 SYGVKD, per germline. V lost 3 bases and J 0 bases, leaving 11 bases between the germline ends. CDR3 length equals 16 residues.

The rearrangement joins TRBV27 to TRBJ2-1; a possible D gene is TRBD2 (6 bases). V lost 6 bases to trimming and J lost 12 bases, with 24 bases between them. This CDR3 is 15 amino acids long. Germline lookup yields CDR1 MNHEY and CDR2 SMNVEV (reference sequence). The CDR3 DNA reads TGTGCCAGCAGACCTGATCGGGAGTCGGATCTGGGGCAGTTCTTC. Encoded protein: CASRPDRESDLGQFF.

This sequence joins TRBV6-5 and TRBJ2-2; D remains unclear. Trimming removed 7 bases at V and 1 base at J, with 4 bases between. The CDR3 is 12 residues long. Germline V gene lookup returns CDR1 MNHEY and CDR2 SVGAGI. CDR3 sequence reads: CASTGNTGELFF. CDR3 in DNA: TGTGCCAGCACGGGGAACACCGGGGAGCTGTTTTTT.

The chain joins TRBV11-3 to TRBJ1-3; TRBD1 agrees at 8 bases. The V gene's germline CDR1 is SGHNT and CDR2 YENEEA. J lost 5 bases, V lost 5 bases, and 14 bases had no gene match. The CDR3 sequence is 17 residues long. CDR3 residues: CASSTTPTTGERNTIYF. The CDR3, as DNA: TGTGCCAGCAGCACCACCCCCACGACAGGGGAGAGAAACACCATATATTTT.

The chain couples TRBV28 to TRBJ1-5; unclear D gene. The germline V and J ends were trimmed by 5 bases and 0 bases, with 14 bases remaining between them. The CDR3 spans 16 residues. Germline values: CDR1 MDHEN, CDR2 SYDVKM. The DNA of the CDR3 is TGTGCCAGCAGTCGTCCCTCCTTTTATAGCAATCAGCCCCAGCATTTT. The encoded protein is CASSRPSFYSNQPQHF.